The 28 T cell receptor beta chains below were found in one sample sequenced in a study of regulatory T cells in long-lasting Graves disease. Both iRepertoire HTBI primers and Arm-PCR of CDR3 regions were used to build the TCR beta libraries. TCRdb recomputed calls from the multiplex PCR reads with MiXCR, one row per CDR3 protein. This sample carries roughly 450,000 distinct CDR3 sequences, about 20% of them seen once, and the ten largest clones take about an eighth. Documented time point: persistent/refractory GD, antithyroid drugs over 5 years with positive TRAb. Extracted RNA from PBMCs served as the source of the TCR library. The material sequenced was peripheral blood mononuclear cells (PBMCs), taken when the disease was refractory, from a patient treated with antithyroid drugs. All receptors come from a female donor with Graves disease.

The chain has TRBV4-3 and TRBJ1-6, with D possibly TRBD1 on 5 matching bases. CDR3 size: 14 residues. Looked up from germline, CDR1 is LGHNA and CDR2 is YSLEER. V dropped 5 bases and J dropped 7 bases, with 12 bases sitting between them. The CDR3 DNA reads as TGCGCCAGCAGCGCCAGGGTAGGCAATTCACCCCTCCACTTT. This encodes CASSARVGNSPLHF.

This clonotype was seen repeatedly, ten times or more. Here the CDR3 reads CASSLSDTSSYEQYF. CDR3 in DNA: TGTGCCAGCAGTTTATCGGACACTTCCTCCTACGAGCAGTACTTC. The J gene is TRBJ2-7, the V gene TRBV28; a weak D match, TRBD1 (5 bases). CDR3 length: 15 residues. From germline, CDR1 is MDHEN and CDR2 SYDVKM. The V end lost 1 base, the J end lost 0 bases, and 10 bases lay between the germline ends.

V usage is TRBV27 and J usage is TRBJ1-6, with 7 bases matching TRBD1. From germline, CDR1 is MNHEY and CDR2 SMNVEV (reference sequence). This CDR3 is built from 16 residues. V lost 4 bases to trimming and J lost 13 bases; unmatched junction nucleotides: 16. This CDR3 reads CASSWSGGFSVVPLHF. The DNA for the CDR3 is TGTGCCAGCAGTTGGTCAGGGGGGTTTTCAGTCGTGCCCCTCCACTTT.

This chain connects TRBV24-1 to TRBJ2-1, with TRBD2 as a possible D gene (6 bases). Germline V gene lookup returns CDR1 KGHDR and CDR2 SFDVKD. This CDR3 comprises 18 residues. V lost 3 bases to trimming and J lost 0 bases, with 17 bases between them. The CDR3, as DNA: TGTGCCACCAGTGATCCCTCCGATAGCGGAAGCTCCTACAATGAGCAGTTCTTC. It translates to CATSDPSDSGSSYNEQFF.

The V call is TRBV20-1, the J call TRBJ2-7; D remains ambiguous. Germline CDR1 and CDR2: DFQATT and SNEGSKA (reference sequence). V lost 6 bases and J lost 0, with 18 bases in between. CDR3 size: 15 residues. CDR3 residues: CSALDGRYDSYEQYF. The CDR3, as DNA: TGCAGTGCCCTAGATGGCCGGTACGACTCCTACGAGCAGTACTTC.

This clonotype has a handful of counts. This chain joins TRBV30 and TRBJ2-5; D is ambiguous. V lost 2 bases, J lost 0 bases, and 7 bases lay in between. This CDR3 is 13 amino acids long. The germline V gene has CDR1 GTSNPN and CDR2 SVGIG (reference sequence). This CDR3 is CAWSWSYQETQYF. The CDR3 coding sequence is TGTGCCTGGAGTTGGTCGTACCAAGAGACCCAGTACTTC. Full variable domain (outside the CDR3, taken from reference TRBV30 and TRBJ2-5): SQTIHQWPATLVQPVGSPLSLECTVEGTSNPNLYWYRQAAGRGLQLLFYSVGIGQISSEVPQNLSASRPQDRQFILSSKKLLLSDSGFYLCAWSWSYQETQYFGPGTRLLVL.

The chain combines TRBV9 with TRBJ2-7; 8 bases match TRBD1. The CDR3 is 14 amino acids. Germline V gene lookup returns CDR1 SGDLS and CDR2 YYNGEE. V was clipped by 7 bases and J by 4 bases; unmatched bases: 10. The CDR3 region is CASAATGATYEQYF. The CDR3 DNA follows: TGTGCCAGCGCCGCGACAGGGGCAACGTACGAGCAGTACTTC.

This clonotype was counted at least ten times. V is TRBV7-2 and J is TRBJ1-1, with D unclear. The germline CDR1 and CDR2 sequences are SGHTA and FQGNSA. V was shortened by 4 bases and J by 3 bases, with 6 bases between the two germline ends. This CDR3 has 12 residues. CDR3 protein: CASSYHYTEAFF. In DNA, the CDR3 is TGTGCCAGCAGCTACCACTACACTGAAGCTTTCTTT.

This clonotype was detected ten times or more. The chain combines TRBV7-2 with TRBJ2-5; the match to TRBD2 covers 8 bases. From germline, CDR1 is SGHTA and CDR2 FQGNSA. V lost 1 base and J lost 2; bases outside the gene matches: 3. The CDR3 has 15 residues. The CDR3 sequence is CASSLGAGEQETQYF. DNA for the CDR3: TGTGCCAGCAGCTTAGGAGCGGGAGAACAAGAGACCCAGTACTTC.

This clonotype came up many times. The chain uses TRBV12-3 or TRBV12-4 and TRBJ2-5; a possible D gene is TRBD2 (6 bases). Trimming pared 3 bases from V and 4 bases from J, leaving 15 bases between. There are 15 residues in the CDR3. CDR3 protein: CASSLRGPGGETQYF. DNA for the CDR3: TGTGCCAGCAGTTTGAGAGGGCCCGGGGGAGAGACCCAGTACTTC.

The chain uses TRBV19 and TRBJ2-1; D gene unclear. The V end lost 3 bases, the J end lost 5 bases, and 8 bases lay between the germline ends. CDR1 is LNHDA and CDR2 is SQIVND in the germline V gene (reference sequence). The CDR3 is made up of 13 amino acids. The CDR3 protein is CASSIGPNNEQFF. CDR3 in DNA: TGTGCCAGTAGTATCGGGCCAAACAATGAGCAGTTCTTC.

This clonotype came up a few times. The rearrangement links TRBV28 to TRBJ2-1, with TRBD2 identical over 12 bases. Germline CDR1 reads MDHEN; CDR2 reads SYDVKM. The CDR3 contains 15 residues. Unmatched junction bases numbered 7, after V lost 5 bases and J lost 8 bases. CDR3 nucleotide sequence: TGTGCCAGCAGTAACCTAGCGGGAGGGAAGGATGAGCAGTTCTTC. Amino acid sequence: CASSNLAGGKDEQFF.

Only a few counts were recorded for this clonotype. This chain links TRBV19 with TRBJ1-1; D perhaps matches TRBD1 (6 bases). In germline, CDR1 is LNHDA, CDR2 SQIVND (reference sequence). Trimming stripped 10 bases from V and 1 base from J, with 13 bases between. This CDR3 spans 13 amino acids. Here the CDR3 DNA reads TGTGCCACCTCGGGGGCCACGAACACTGAAGCTTTCTTT. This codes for CATSGATNTEAFF.

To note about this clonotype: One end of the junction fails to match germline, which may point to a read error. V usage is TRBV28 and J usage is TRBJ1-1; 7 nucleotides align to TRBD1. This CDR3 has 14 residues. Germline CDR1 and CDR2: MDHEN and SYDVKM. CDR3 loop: CASSETGAGLEASF. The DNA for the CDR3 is TGTGCCAGCAGTGAAACAGGGGCGGGACTTGAAGCTTCCTTT.

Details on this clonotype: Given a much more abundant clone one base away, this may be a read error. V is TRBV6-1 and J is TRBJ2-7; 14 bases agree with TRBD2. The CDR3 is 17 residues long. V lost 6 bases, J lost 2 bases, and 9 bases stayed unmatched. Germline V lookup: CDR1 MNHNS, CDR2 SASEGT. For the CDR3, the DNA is TGTGCCAGCAGCCTCGGACTAGCGGGAGGAAGCCCCTACGAGCAGTACTTC. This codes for CASSLGLAGGSPYEQYF.

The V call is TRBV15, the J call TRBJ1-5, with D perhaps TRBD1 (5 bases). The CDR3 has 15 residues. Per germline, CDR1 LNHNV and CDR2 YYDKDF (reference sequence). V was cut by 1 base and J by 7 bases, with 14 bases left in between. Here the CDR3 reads CATSRGYQGNQPQHF. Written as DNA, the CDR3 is TGTGCCACCAGCAGAGGATATCAGGGTAACCAGCCCCAGCATTTT. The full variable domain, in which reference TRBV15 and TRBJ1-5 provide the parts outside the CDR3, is DAMVIQNPRYQVTQFGKPVTLSCSQTLNHNVMYWYQQKSSQAPKLLFHYYDKDFNNEADTPDNFQSRRPNTSFCFLDIRSPGLGDTAMYLCATSRGYQGNQPQHFGDGTRLSIL.

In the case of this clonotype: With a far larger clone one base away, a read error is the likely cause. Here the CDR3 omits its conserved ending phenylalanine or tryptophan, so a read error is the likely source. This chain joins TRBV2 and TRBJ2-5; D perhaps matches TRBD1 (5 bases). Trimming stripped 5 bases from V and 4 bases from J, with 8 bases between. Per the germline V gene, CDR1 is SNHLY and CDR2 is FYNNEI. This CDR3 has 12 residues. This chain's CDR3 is CASSPDRETQYS. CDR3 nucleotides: TGTGCCAGCAGTCCCGACAGAGAGACCCAGTACTCC.

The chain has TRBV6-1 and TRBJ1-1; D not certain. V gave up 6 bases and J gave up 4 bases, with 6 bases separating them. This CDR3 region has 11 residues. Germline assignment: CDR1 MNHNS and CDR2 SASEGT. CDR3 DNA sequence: TGTGCCAGCAGCACCGCCACTGAAGCTTTCTTT. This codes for CASSTATEAFF.

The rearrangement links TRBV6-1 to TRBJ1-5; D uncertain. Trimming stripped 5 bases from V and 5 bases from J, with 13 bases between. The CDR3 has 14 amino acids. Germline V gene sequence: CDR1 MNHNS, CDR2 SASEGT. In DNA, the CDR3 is TGTGCCAGCAGTATGCCGGGGTTTTATCAGCCCCAGCATTTT. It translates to CASSMPGFYQPQHF.

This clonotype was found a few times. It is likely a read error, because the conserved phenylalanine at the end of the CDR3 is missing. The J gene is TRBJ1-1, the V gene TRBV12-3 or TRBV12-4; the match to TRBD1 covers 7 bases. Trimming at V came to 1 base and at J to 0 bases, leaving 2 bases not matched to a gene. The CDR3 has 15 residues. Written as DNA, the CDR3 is TGTGCCAGCAGTTTAGGTACAGGGGTGAACACTGAAGCTTTCCTT. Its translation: CASSLGTGVNTEAFL.

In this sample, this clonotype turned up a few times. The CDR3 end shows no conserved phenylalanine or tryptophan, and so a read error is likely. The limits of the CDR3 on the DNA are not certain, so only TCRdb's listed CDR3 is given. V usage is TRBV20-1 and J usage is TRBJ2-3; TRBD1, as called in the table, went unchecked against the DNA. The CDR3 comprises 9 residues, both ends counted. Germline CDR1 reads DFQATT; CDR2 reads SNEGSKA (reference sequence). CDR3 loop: CSAREQGAI.

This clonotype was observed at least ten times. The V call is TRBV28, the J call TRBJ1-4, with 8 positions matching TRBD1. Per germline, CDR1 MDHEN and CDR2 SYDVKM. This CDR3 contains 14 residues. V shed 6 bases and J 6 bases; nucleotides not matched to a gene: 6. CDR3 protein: CASSRQGLDEKLFF. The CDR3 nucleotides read TGTGCCAGCAGCAGACAGGGGTTGGATGAAAAACTGTTTTTT. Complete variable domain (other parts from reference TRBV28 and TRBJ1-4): DVKVTQSSRYLVKRTGEKVFLECVQDMDHENMFWYRQDPGLGLRLIYFSYDVKMKEKGDIPEGYSVSREKKERFSLILESASTNQTSMYLCASSRQGLDEKLFFGSGTQLSVL.

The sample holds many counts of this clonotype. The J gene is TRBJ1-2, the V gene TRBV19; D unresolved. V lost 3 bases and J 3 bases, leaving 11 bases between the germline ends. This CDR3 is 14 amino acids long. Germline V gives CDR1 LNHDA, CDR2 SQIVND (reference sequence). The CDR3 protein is CASSILRMDYGYTF. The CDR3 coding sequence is TGTGCCAGTAGTATCCTCCGCATGGACTATGGCTACACCTTC.

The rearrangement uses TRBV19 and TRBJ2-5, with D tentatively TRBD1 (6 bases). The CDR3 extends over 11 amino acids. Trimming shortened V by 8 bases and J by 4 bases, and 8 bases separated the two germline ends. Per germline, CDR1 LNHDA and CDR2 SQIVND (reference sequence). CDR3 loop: CASGGGETQYF. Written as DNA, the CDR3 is TGTGCCAGTGGGGGCGGAGAGACCCAGTACTTC.

In DNA form, the CDR3 reads TGTGCCAGCAGCACTCAACTAGCGGGAGTCCCAGATACGCAGTATTTT. Its translation: CASSTQLAGVPDTQYF. The rearrangement uses TRBV7-2 and TRBJ2-3, with 11 nucleotides matching TRBD2. CDR3 size: 16 residues. Germline V gene sequence: CDR1 SGHTA, CDR2 FQGNSA. Trimming at V came to 5 bases and at J to 4 bases, leaving 8 bases not matched to a gene.

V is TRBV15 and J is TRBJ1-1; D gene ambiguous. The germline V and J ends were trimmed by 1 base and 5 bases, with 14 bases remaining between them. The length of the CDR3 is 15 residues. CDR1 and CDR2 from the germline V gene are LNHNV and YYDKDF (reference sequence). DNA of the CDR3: TGTGCCACCAGCAGAGTACGGGAGGGTGGGACTGAAGCTTTCTTT. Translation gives CATSRVREGGTEAFF.

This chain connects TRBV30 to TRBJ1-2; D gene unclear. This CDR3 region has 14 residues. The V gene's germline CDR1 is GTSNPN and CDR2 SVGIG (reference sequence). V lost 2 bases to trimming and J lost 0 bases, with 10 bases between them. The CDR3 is CAWSIVATNYGYTF. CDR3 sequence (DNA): TGTGCCTGGAGTATTGTGGCGACTAACTATGGCTACACCTTC.

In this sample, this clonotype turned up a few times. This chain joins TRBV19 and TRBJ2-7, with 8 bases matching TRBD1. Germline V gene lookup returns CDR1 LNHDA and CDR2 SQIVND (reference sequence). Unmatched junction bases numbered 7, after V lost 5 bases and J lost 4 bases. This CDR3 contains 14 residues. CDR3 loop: CASSAQQGGYEQYF. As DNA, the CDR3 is TGTGCCAGTAGTGCTCAACAGGGGGGATACGAGCAGTACTTC.